Listed below are T cell receptor beta chains from one sample, sequenced in a study of blood T cells in healthy people across ages. TCRdb independently ran MiXCR on the 5' RACE reads; one entry per CDR3 protein. The data show fewer than 2,000,000 distinct CDR3 sequences, 30% to 40% seen once. The sequencing sample was made of blood. The source of these receptors is a woman under 40 in good health. CDR3s include the opening cysteine and the closing phenylalanine or tryptophan. The D gene is left open where the match is weak. Only part of the rows carry a size: once, few, many, or a class if the clone is expanded.

clone_size	v_call	j_call	d_call	cdr3_aa	cdr3_nt
many	TRBV4-1	TRBJ2-7	.	CASSQKQGSYEQYF	TGCGCCAGCAGCCAAAAACAGGGTTCCTACGAGCAGTACTTC
many	TRBV7-2	TRBJ2-1	TRBD2	CASSRGTSGSLYEQFF	TGTGCCAGCAGCCGGGGGACTAGCGGGAGTCTATATGAGCAGTTCTTC
.	TRBV3-1	TRBJ2-7	TRBD1	CASSQDRRPTDFYEQYF	TGTGCCAGCAGCCAGGACAGGCGCCCGACAGATTTCTACGAGCAGTACTTC
few	TRBV2	TRBJ2-1	.	CASSDQGRRGNEQFF	TGTGCCAGCAGCGATCAGGGGAGACGGGGGAATGAGCAGTTCTTC
.	TRBV28	TRBJ2-1	.	CASSSLGETYNEQFF	TGTGCCAGCTCGTCTCTGGGAGAGACTTACAATGAGCAGTTCTTC
few	TRBV4-1	TRBJ2-3	.	CASSQEVLPDTQYF	TGCGCCAGCAGCCAGGAAGTCCTACCAGATACGCAGTATTTT
.	TRBV5-1	TRBJ2-7	.	CASSTGLGSHGLYEQYF	TGCGCCAGCAGCACGGGCTTGGGGAGCCACGGGCTATACGAGCAGTACTTC
.	TRBV20-1	TRBJ1-4	.	CSAPEVFTDEKLFF	TGCAGTGCTCCTGAAGTGTTCACAGACGAAAAACTGTTTTTT
few	TRBV2	TRBJ2-2	TRBD1	CASSPQGAAGELFF	TGTGCCAGCAGTCCCCAGGGGGCGGCCGGGGAGCTGTTTTTT
few	TRBV27	TRBJ2-5	.	CASSLRLYETQYF	TGTGCCAGCAGTTTGAGACTGTATGAGACCCAGTACTTC
.	TRBV28	TRBJ1-6	.	CASSAGEFVYNSPLHF	TGTGCCAGCAGTGCCGGGGAGTTCGTTTATAATTCACCCCTCCACTTT
.	TRBV3-1	TRBJ2-7	.	CASSHAQNRVGYEQYF	TGTGCCAGCAGCCACGCCCAGAACAGGGTTGGCTACGAGCAGTACTTC
few	TRBV9	TRBJ2-7	TRBD1	CASSETGTGLREQYF	TGTGCCAGCAGTGAAACCGGGACAGGGCTGCGGGAGCAGTACTTC
.	TRBV11-1	TRBJ1-1	TRBD1	CASGFDRGKRTEAFF	TGTGCCAGCGGCTTTGACAGGGGTAAGCGAACTGAAGCTTTCTTT
.	TRBV2	TRBJ1-2	.	CASSEGGPGYTF	TGTGCCAGCAGTGAGGGTGGGCCGGGCTACACCTTC
few	TRBV5-5	TRBJ1-1	.	CASSLLRTEAFF	TGTGCCAGCAGCCTATTACGCACTGAAGCTTTCTTT
.	TRBV10-3	TRBJ1-2	.	CALRQDSNYGYTF	TGTGCCCTGCGGCAGGATTCTAACTATGGCTACACCTTC
.	TRBV25-1	TRBJ2-1	TRBD2	CASSVGTTSTNEQFF	TGTGCCAGCAGTGTGGGGACTACGAGCACCAATGAGCAGTTCTTC
once	TRBV20-1	TRBJ2-7	TRBD2	CSSGTSSNEQYF	TGCAGTTCCGGGACTAGCAGCAACGAGCAGTACTTC
.	TRBV30	TRBJ2-3	.	CAWSPAWGPADTQYF	TGCGCCTGGAGTCCCGCGTGGGGTCCGGCAGATACGCAGTATTTT
.	TRBV12-3/TRBV12-4	TRBJ2-3	.	CASSPGGERTQYF	TGTGCCAGCAGTCCCGGCGGGGAGCGCACGCAGTATTTT
.	TRBV5-1	TRBJ2-1	TRBD2	CASVLSPGTTSYNEQFF	TGCGCCAGCGTCCTCAGCCCCGGGACTACCTCCTACAATGAGCAGTTCTTC
few	TRBV20-1	TRBJ2-7	.	CSASRTYEQYF	TGCAGTGCTAGCCGAACCTACGAGCAGTACTTC
.	TRBV6-6	TRBJ1-1	TRBD1	CASSYTRTGTDTEAFF	TGTGCCAGCAGTTACACGAGGACAGGGACGGACACTGAAGCTTTCTTT
few	TRBV20-1	TRBJ1-5	.	CSARGRGNQPQHF	TGCAGTGCTAGAGGCAGGGGCAATCAGCCCCAGCATTTT
.	TRBV20-1	TRBJ1-1	.	CSANLDGNTEAFF	TGCAGTGCTAACTTGGACGGGAACACTGAAGCTTTCTTT